This TCR beta chain was sequenced in a study of blood T cell repertoires in COVID-19. Study summary: Sites in the United States, Italy and Spain provided acute and convalescent COVID-19 samples.

Study processing details: Scientists estimated how many nucleated cells there were by amplifying reference gene primers. The method was immunoSEQ multiplex PCR; TCRdb's version includes in-frame clones alone and lacks a portion of them. V, J and clone size were drawn from that table, and D and trimming were deduced from the DNA. The sample records approximately 210,000 clones, around 92% being singletons. With 2 bases clipped from V and 3 bases from J, the junction kept 10 bases outside the gene matches. Germline values: CDR1 MNHEY, CDR2 SVGAGI. The CDR3 contains 16 residues. Sequencing was done on a sample of peripheral blood. This sequence joins TRBV6-5 and TRBJ2-7; 7 bases fit TRBD1. The receptor was isolated from a man between 25 and 39 years old with acute or convalescent COVID-19. As DNA, the CDR3 is TGTGCCAGCAGTTACCGACCCGGGACAGTATACTACGAGCAGTACTTC. The encoded protein is CASSYRPGTVYYEQYF.